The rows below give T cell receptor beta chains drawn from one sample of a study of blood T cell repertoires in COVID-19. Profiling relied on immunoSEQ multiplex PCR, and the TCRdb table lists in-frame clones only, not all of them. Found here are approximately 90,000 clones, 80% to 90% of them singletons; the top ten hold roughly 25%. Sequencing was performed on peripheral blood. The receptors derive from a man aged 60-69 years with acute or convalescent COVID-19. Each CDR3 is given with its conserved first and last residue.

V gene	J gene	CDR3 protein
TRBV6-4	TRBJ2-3	CASSLQGFVTDTQYF
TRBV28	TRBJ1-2	CASSSVWGGGSYGYTF
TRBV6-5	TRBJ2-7	CASSSFPGEQYF
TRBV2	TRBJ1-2	CASRRDGKYLYGYTF
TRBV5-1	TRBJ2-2	CASSLWTGAAGELFF
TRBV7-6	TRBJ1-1	CASSSNTKNTEAFF
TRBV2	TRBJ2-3	CASSEGLAGGRIDTQYF
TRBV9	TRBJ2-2	CASSVGRGITGELFF
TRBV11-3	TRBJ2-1	CASSLAADNEQFF
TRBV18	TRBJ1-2	CASSLGTGDSAF
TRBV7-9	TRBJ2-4	CASSLVPGNIQYF
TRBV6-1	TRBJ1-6	CASSESVNNSPLHF
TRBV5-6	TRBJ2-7	CASSFTAGDSYEQYF
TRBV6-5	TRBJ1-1	CAGRSEDRGNTEAFF
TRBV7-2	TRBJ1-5	CASSLEQNQPQHF
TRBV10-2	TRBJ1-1	CASSGAPGAAFF
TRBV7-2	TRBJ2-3	CASSYRSQGFDTQYF
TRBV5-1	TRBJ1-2	CASSPSRGGDYGYTF
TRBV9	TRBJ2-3	CASSGEYTQYF
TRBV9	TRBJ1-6	CASSVGQGYSPLHF
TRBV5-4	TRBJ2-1	CASSANNEQFF
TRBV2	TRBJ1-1	CASRNTGTQIGAFF